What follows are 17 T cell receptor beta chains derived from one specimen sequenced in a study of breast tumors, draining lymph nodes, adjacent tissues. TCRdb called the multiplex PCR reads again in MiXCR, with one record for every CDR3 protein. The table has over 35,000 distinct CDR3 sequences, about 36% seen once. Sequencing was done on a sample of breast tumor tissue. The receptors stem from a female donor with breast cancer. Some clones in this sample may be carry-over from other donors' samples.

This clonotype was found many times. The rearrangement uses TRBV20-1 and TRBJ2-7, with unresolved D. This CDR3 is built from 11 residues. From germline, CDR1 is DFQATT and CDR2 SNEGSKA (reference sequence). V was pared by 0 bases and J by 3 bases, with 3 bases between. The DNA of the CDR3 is TGCAGTGCTAGAGAACGCTACGAGCAGTACTTC. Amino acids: CSARERYEQYF.

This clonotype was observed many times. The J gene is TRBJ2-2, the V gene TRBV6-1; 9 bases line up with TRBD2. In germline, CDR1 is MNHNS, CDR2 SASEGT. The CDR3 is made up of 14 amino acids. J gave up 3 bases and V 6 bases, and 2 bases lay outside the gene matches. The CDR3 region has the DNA TGTGCCAGCAGGACTAGCGGAGACACCGGGGAGCTGTTTTTT. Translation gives CASRTSGDTGELFF.

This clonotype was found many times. The CDR3 loop reads CASSEVGTGGYQPQHF. The CDR3 coding sequence is TGTGCCAGCAGTGAAGTCGGAACAGGGGGCTATCAGCCCCAGCATTTT. The chain has TRBV6-1 and TRBJ1-5; TRBD1 matches 9 bases. Germline CDR1 reads MNHNS; CDR2 reads SASEGT. The CDR3 contains 16 residues. The trim removed 1 base at V and 5 bases at J, leaving 6 bases unmatched.

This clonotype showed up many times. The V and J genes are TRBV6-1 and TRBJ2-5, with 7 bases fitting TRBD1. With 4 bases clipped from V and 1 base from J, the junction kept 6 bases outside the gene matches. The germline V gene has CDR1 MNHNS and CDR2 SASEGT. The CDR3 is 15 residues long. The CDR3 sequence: CASSALTGPQETQYF. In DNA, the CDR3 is TGTGCCAGCAGTGCCCTGACAGGGCCCCAAGAGACCCAGTACTTC.

CDR3 in amino acids: CATSDPGRGPGQYF. DNA of the CDR3: TGTGCCACCAGTGACCCCGGGAGAGGCCCCGGGCAGTACTTC. V and J are TRBV24-1 and TRBJ2-7, with TRBD2 as a possible D gene (6 bases). Trimming stripped 4 bases from V and 9 bases from J, with 18 bases between. Germline CDR1 is KGHDR and CDR2 is SFDVKD. The CDR3 runs to 14 residues.

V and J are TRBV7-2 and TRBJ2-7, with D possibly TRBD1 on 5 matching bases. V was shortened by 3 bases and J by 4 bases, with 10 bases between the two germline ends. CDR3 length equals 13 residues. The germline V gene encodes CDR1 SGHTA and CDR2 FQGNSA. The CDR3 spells CASSFPGRYEQYF. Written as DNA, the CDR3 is TGTGCCAGCAGCTTCCCAGGGCGGTACGAGCAGTACTTC.

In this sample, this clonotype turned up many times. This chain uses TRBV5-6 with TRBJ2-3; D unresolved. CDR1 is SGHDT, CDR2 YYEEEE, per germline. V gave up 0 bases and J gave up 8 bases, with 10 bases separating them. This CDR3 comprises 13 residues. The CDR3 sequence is CASSLEDSGTQYF. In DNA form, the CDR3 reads TGTGCCAGCAGCTTGGAAGATTCGGGTACGCAGTATTTT.

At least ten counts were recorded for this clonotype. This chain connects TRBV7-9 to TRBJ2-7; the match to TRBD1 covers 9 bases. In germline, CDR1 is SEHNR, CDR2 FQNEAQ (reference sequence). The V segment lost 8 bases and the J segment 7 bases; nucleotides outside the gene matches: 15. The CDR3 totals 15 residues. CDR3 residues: CASGTQGANLREQYF. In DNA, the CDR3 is TGTGCCAGCGGGACACAGGGGGCGAATCTGAGGGAGCAGTACTTC.

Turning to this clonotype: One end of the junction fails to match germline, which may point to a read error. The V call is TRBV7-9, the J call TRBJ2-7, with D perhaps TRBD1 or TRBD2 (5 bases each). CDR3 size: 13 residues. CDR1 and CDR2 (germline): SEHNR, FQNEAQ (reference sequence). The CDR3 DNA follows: TGCGCCAGCAGCCCACAGGCGGGTTACGAGCAGCACTTC. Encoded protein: CASSPQAGYEQHF. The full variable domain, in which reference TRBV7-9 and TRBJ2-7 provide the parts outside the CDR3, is DTGVSQNPRHKITKRGQNVTFRCDPISEHNRLYWYRQTLGQGPEFLTYFQNEAQLEKSRLLSDRFSAERPKGSFSTLEIQRTEQGDSAMYLCASSPQAGYEQHFGPGTRLTVT.

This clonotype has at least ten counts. The CDR3 is CASSFDRGLMDEQFF. The CDR3 nucleotides are TGCGCCAGCAGCTTTGACAGGGGGCTGATGGATGAGCAGTTCTTC. This rearrangement joins TRBV5-1 to TRBJ2-1, with 10 bases lining up with TRBD1. The CDR3 covers 15 residues. The trim removed 2 bases at V and 8 bases at J, leaving 7 bases unmatched. From germline, CDR1 is SGHRS and CDR2 YFSETQ.

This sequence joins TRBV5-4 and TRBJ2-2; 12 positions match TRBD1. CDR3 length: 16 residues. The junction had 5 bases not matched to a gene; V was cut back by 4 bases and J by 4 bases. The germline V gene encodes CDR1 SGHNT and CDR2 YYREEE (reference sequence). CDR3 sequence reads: CASSRGQGAVTGELFF. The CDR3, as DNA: TGTGCCAGCAGCAGGGGACAGGGGGCGGTCACCGGGGAGCTGTTTTTT.

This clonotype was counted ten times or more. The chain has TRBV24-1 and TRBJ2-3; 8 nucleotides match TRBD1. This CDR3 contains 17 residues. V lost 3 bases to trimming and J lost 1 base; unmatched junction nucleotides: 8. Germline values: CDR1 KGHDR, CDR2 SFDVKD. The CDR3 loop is CATSDPTPGQGTDTQYF. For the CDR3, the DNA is TGTGCCACCAGTGATCCTACGCCGGGACAGGGCACAGATACGCAGTATTTT.

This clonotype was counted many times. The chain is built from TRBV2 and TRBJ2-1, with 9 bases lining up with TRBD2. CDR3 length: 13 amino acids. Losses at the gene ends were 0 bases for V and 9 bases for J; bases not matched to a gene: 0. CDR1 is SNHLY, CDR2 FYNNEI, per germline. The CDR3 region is CASSEARGGEQFF. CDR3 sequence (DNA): TGTGCCAGCAGTGAAGCGCGGGGGGGTGAGCAGTTCTTC.

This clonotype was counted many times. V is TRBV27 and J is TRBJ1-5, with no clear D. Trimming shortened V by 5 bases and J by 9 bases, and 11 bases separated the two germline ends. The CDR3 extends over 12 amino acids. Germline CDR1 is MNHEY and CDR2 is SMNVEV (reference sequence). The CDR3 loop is CASSTGKGPQHF. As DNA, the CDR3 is TGTGCCAGCAGTACCGGCAAGGGGCCCCAGCATTTT.

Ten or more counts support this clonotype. Here the CDR3 DNA reads TGTGCCAGTAGTATAAGTTCCTTCACAGATACGCAGTATTTT. Protein product: CASSISSFTDTQYF. V is TRBV19 and J is TRBJ2-3, with D unresolved. Germline-derived CDR1 and CDR2 are LNHDA and SQIVND (reference sequence). V gave up 2 bases and J gave up 2 bases, with 8 bases separating them. The CDR3 contains 14 residues.

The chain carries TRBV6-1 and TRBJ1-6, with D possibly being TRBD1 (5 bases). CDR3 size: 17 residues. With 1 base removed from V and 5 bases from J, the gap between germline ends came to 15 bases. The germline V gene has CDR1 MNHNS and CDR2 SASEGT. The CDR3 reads CASSEGFGAMNNSPLHF. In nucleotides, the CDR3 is TGTGCCAGCAGTGAAGGATTTGGGGCAATGAATAATTCACCCCTCCACTTT.

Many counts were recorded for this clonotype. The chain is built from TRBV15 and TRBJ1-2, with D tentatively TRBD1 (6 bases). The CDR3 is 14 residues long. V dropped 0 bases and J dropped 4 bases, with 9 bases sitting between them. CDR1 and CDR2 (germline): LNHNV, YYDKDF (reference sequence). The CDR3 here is CATSRDRGSYGYTF. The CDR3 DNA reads TGTGCCACCAGCAGAGACAGGGGATCCTATGGCTACACCTTC.